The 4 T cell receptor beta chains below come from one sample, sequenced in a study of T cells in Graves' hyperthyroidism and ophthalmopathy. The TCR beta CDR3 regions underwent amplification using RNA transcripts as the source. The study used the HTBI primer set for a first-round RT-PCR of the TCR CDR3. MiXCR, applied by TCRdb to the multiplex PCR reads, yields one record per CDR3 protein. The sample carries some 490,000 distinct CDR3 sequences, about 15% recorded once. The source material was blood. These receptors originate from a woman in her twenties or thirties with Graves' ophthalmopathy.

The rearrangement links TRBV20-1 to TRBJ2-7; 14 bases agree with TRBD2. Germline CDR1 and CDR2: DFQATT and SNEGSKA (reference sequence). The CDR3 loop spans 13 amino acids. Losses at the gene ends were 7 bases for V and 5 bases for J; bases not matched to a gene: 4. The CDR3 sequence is CSVPGLAGDEQYF. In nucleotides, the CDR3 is TGCAGTGTTCCGGGACTAGCGGGAGACGAGCAGTACTTC.

The CDR3 coding sequence is TGCAGTGCTAGAGGCGTAGGGAAAGAGACCCAGTACTTC. As protein: CSARGVGKETQYF. J is TRBJ2-5 and V is TRBV20-1; D gene unclear. Germline loops: CDR1 DFQATT, CDR2 SNEGSKA (reference sequence). The CDR3 runs 13 residues. The V end lost 1 base, the J end lost 3 bases, and 9 bases lay between the germline ends.

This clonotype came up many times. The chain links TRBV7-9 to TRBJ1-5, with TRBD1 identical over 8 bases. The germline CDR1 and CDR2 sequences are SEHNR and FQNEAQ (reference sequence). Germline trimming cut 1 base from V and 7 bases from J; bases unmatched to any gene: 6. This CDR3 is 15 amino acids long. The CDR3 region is CASSLGAGGLQPQHF. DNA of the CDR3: TGTGCCAGCAGCTTAGGGGCAGGGGGCCTACAGCCCCAGCATTTT.

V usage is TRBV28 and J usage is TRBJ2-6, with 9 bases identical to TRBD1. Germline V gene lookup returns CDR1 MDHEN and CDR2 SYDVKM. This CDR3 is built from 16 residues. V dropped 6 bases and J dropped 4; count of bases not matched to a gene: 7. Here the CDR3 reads CASSRTGASGANVLTF. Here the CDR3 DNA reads TGTGCCAGCAGCCGGACAGGGGCCTCCGGGGCCAACGTCCTGACTTTC.